Only a few counts were recorded for the clone carrying this T cell receptor (beta chain). Its specificity is not known. Alongside CTLA-4 blockade with ipilimumab, patients with chemo-refractory metastatic non-small-cell lung cancer received focal radiation. This record belongs to a study of radiotherapy plus CTLA-4 blockade in lung cancer. Study as a whole: Of all patients, approximately 20% responded objectively and roughly 31% showed disease control.

Only in-frame clones appear in the TCRdb table, and some are missing; sequencing was by immunoSEQ multiplex PCR. The table includes more than 95,000 clones, about 70% detected once. Notes on the study in general: Among reported predictors of response, early blood T cell clone dynamics with interferon-beta performed best. In blood, tumor-derived TCR clones expanded after radiotherapy plus ipilimumab.

V lost 5 bases, J lost 1 base, and 7 bases stayed unmatched. The CDR3 extends over 15 amino acids. Germline V lookup: CDR1 MGHRA, CDR2 YSYEKL. The sequence was obtained from a human donor with non-small cell lung cancer who had a partial response to radiotherapy plus ipilimumab. Some clones in this sample may be carry-over from other donors' samples. This specimen consisted of peripheral blood, obtained from a patient treated with radiotherapy plus ipilimumab. The gene calls are TRBV4-1 and TRBJ1-1; 7 positions agree with TRBD1. CDR3 protein: CASSGRQGRNTEAFF. The CDR3 nucleotides are TGCGCCAGCAGCGGTCGACAGGGTCGGAACACTGAAGCTTTCTTT.